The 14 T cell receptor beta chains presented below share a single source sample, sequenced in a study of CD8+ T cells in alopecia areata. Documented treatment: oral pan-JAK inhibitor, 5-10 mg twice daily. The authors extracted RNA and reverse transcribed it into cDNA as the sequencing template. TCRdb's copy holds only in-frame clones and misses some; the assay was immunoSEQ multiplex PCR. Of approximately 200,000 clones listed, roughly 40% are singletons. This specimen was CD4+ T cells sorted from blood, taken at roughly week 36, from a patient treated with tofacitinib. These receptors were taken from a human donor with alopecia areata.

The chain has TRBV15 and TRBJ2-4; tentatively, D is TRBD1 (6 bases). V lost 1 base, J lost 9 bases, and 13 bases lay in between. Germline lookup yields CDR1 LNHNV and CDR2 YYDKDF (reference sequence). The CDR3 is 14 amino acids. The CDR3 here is CATSRGQDFGIQYF. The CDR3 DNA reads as TGTGCCACCAGCAGAGGACAGGACTTCGGCATTCAGTACTTC.

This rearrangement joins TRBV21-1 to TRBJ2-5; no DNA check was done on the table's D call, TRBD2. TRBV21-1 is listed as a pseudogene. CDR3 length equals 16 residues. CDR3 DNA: TGTGCCAGCAGCAAAGCGTTAGTGGGGGGTCAAGAGACCCAGTACTTC. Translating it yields CASSKALVGGQETQYF.

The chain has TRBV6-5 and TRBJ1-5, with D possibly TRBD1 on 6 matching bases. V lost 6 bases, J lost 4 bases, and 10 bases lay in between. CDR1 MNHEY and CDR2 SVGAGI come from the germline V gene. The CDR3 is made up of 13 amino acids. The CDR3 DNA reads TGTGCCAGCAGGCCCACAGGGAATCAGCCCCAGCATTTT. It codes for CASRPTGNQPQHF.

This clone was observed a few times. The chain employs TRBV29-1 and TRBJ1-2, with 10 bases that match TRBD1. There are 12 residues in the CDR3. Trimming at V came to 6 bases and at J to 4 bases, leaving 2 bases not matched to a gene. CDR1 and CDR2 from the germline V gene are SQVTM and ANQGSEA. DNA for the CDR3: TGCAGCGTGGGACAGGGGTTCTATGGCTACACCTTC. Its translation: CSVGQGFYGYTF.

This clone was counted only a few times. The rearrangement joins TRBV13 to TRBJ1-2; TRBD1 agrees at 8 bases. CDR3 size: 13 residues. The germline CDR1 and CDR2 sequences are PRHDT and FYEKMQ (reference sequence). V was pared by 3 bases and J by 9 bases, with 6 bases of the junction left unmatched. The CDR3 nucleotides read TGTGCCAGCAGCTTTAGCCGACAGGGGAGCTACACCTTC. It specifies CASSFSRQGSYTF.

CDR3 DNA sequence: TGCAGCGTTGTGAGGCTTAGCCAAGAGACCCAGTACTTC. It translates to CSVVRLSQETQYF. V and J are TRBV29-1 and TRBJ2-5; D not certain. This CDR3 is built from 13 residues. Per the germline V gene, CDR1 is SQVTM and CDR2 is ANQGSEA. Trimming pared 4 bases from V and 1 base from J, leaving 10 bases between.

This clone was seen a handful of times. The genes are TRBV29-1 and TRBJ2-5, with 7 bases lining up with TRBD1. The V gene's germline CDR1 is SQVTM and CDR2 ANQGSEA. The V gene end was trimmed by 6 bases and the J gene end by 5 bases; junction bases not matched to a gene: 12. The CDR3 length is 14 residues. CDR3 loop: CSVYGTARGETQYF. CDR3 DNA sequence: TGCAGCGTCTACGGGACAGCGAGAGGGGAGACCCAGTACTTC. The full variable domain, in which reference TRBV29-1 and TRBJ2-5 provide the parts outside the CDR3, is SAVISQKPSRDICQRGTSLTIQCQVDSQVTMMFWYRQQPGQSLTLIATANQGSEATYESGFVIDKFPISRPNLTFSTLTVSNMSPEDSSIYLCSVYGTARGETQYFGPGTRLLVL.

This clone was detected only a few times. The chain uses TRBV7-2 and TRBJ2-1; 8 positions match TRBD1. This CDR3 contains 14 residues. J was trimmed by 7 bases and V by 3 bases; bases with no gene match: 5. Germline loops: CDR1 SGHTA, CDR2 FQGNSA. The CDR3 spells CASSFPGGWNEQFF. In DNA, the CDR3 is TGTGCCAGCAGCTTCCCAGGGGGCTGGAATGAGCAGTTCTTC.

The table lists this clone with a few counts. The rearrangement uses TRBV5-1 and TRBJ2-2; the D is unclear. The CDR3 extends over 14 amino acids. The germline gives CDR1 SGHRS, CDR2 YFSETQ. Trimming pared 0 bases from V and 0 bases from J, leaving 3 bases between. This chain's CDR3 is CASSLVSNTGELFF. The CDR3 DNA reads TGCGCCAGCAGCTTGGTTTCGAACACCGGGGAGCTGTTTTTT.

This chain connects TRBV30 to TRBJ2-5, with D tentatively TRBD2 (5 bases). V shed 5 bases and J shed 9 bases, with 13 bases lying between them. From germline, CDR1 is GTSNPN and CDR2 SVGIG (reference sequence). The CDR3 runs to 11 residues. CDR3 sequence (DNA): TGTGCCTGGGAACAAGAGGAGGCCCAGTACTTC. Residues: CAWEQEEAQYF.

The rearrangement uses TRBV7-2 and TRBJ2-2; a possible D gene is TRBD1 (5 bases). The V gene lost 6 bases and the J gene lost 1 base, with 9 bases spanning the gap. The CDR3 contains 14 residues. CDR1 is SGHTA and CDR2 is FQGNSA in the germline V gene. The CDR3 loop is CASRETGNTGELFF. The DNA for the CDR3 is TGTGCCAGCAGGGAAACAGGGAACACCGGGGAGCTGTTTTTT.

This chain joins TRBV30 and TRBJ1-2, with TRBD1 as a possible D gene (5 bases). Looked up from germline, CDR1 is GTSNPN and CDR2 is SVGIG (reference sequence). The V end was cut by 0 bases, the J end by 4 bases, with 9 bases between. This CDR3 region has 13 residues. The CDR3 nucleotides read TGTGCCTGGAGTGTTAGGGGTGCCTATGGCTACACCTTC. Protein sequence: CAWSVRGAYGYTF.

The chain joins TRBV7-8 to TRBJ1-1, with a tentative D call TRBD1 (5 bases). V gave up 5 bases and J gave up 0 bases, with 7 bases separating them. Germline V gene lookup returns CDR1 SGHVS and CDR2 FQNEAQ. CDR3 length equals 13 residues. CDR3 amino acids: CASSDRLNTEAFF. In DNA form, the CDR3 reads TGTGCCAGCAGCGACAGATTGAACACTGAAGCTTTCTTT.

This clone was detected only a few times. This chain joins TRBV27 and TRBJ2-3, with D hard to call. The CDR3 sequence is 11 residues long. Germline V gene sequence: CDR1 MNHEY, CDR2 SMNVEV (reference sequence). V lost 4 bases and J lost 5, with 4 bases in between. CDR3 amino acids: CASSSRDTQYF. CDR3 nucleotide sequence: TGTGCCAGCAGTTCCAGAGATACGCAGTATTTT.